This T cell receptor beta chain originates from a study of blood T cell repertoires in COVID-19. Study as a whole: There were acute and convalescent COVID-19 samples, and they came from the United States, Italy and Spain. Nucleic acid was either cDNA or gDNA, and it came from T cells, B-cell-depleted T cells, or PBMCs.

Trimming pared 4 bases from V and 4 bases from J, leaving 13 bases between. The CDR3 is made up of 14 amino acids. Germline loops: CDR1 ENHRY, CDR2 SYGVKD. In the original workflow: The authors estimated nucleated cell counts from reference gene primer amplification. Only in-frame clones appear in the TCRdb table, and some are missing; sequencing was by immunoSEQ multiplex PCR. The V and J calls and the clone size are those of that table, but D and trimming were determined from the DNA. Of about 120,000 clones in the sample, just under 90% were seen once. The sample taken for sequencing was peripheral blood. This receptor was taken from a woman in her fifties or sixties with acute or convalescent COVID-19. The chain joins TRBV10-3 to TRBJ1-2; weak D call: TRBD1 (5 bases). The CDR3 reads CAISGAGDAYGYTF. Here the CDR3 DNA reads TGTGCCATCAGTGGTGCGGGGGATGCCTATGGCTACACCTTC.